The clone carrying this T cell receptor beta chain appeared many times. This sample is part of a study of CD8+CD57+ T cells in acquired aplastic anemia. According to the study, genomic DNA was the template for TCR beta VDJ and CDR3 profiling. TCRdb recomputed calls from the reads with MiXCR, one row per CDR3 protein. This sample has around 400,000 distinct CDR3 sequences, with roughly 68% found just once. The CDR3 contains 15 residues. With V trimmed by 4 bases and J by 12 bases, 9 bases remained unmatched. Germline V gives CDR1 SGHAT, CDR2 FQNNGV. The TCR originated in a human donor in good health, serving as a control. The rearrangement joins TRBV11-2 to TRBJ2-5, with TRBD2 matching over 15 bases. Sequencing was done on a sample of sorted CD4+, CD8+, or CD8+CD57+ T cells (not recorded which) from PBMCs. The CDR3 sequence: CASSSPRTSGGAKYF. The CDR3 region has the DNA TGTGCCAGCAGCTCCCCAAGGACTAGCGGGGGGGCGAAGTACTTC. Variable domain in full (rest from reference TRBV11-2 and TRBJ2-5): EAGVAQSPRYKIIEKRQSVAFWCNPISGHATLYWYQQILGQGPKLLIQFQNNGVVDDSQLPKDRFSAERLKGVDSTLKIQPAKLEDSAVYLCASSSPRTSGGAKYFGPGTRLLVL.